This T cell receptor beta chain was profiled in a study of blood T cell repertoires in COVID-19. Whole-study context: Sites across the United States, Italy and Spain contributed samples from acute and convalescent COVID-19. T cells, B-cell-depleted T cells, or PBMCs supplied cDNA or gDNA.

Trimming cost V 5 bases and J 0 bases, with 7 bases left between them. CDR3 length equals 14 residues. Germline CDR1 MNHEY, CDR2 SMNVEV (reference sequence). Study processing details: Quantification of nucleated cells was approximated via reference gene primer amplification. Sequenced by immunoSEQ multiplex PCR; TCRdb stores in-frame clones only, minus some. The V and J calls and the clone size are those of that table, but D and trimming were determined from the DNA. The sample lists some 110,000 clones; around 86% were seen once. The receptor comes from a man in his 70s with acute or convalescent COVID-19. The rearrangement joins TRBV27 to TRBJ1-4, with D uncertain. The sequencing sample was made of peripheral blood. The CDR3 region has the DNA TGTGCCAGCAGTATAACAGCAACTAATGAAAAACTGTTTTTT. Residues: CASSITATNEKLFF. Filled out from reference TRBV27 and TRBJ1-4, the complete variable domain reads EAQVTQNPRYLITVTGKKLTVTCSQNMNHEYMSWYRQDPGLGLRQIYYSMNVEVTDKGDVPEGYKVSRKEKRNFPLILESPSPNQTSLYFCASSITATNEKLFFGSGTQLSVL.